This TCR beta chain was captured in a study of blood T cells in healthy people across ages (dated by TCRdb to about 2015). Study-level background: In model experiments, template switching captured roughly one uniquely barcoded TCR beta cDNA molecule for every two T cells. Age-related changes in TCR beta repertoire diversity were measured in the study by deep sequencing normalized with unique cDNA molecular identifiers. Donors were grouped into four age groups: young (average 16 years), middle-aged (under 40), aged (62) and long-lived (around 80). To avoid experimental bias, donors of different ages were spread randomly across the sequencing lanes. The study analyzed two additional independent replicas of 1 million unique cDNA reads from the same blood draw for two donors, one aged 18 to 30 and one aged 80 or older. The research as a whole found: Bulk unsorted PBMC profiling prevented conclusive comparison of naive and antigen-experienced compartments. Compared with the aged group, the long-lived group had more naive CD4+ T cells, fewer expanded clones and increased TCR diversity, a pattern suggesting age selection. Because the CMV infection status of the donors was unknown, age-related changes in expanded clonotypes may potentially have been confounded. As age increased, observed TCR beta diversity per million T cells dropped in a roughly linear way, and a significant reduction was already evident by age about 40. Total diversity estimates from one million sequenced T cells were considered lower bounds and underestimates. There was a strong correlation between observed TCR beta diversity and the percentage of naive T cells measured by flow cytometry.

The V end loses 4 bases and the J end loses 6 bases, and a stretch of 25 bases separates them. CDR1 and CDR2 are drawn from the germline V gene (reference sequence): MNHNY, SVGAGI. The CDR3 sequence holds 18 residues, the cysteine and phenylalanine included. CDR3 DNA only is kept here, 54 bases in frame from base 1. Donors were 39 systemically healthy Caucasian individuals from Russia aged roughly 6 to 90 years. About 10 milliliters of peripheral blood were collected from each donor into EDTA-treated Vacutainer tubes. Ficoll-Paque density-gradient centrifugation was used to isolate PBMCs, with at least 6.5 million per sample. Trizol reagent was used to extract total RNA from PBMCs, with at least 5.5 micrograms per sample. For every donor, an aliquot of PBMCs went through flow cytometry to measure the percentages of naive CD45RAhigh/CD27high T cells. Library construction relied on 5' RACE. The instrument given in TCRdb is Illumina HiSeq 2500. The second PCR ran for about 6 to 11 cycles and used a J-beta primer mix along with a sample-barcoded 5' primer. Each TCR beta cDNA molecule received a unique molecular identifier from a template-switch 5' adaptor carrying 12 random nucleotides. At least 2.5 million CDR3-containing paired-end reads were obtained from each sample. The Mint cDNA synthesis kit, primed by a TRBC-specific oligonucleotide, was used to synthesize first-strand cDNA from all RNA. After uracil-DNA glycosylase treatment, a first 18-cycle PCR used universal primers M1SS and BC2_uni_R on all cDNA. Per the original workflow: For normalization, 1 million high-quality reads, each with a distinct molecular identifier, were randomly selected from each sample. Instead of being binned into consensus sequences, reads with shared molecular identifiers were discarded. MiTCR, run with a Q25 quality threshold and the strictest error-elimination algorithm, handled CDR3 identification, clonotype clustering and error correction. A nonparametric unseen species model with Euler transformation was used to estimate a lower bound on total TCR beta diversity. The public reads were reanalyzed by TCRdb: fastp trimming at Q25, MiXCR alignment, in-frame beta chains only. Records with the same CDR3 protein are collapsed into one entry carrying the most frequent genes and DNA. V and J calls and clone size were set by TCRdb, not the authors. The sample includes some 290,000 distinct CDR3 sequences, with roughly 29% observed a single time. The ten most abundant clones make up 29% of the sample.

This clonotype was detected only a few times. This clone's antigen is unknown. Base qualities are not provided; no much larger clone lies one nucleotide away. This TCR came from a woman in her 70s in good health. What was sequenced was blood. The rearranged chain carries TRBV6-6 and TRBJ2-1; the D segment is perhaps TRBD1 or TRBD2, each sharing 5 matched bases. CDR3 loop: CASSSTSLSWGIANEQFF. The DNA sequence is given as TGTGCCAGCAGTTCTACTTCATTATCGTGGGGGATCGCCAATGAGCAGTTCTTC.